This T cell receptor beta chain stems from a study of blood T cell repertoires in COVID-19 (dated by TCRdb to the early 2020s). Regarding the research as a whole: Samples covering the acute and convalescent phases of COVID-19 were provided by collaborators in the United States, Italy and Spain. The samples were drawn from two sources: the first 160 participants of the ongoing ImmuneRACE study, and 1,000 to 1,500 subjects contributed by 6 global collaborators. Subjects who had been exposed to COVID-19, were actively infected with it, or had recovered from it provided the deeply sampled blood TCRbeta repertoires that made up the dataset. The repertoires were released in a freely available public database meant as a resource for research on the immune response to SARS-CoV-2. The prospective study material was composed of cDNA or gDNA derived from T cells, B-cell-depleted T cells, or PBMCs. Where HLA class I and class II types were available, the types were taken from metadata supplied by the sample provider, not from assay-based typing. Sample metadata almost always included a de-identified subject ID, COVID-19 status, age in years and sex.

The paper's findings and limits, for the study overall: The amount of clinical and demographic metadata varied by source and participant and was provided uncurated.

Whole blood was collected in K2EDTA tubes by collaborating institutions according to the institutions' own protocols. For TCRbeta analysis, collaborators shipped samples as frozen whole blood, isolated PBMCs, or DNA extracted from either of those sample types. TCRbeta CDR3 regions were amplified from genomic DNA using the immunoSEQ Assay, a bias-controlled multiplex PCR. Per the original workflow: Within the assay, amplification of reference gene primers was used to estimate how many nucleated cells each sample contained. Sequence reads were collapsed and filtered to measure the absolute abundance of every unique TCRbeta CDR3 rearrangement. Productive Simpson clonality was computed per sample as the square root of Simpson's diversity index over productive rearrangements. TCRdb took over this immuneACCESS table, retaining in-frame rearrangements with V and J assigned. Such tables are incomplete; in checked studies, under half of the missing clones stem from an unresolved V gene, and the remainder is unexplained. Clonal size and the V and J genes are those of that table, whereas D and trimming came from the DNA. The sample has around 270,000 clones on record, around 88% of them singletons. The ten largest make up around 0.88% of the sample.

For this clone: Its antigen is not yet known. No base quality information exists; no much larger clone differs at one position.

The clonotype originates from a man in his thirties or forties with acute or convalescent COVID-19. The specimen was peripheral blood.

The encoded CDR3 is CASRTGVPNEKLFF. The sequence in DNA is TGTGCCAGCAGGACCGGGGTGCCTAATGAAAAACTGTTTTTT. The receptor chain draws on TRBV27 and TRBJ1-4; the D gene assignment is ambiguous. The CDR3 measures 14 amino acids from cysteine to phenylalanine. The CDR3 DNA has 42 bases and is translated from base 1. V loses 6 bases of germline sequence and J loses 3 bases, and the interval between the two ends is 11 bases. According to the germline V gene (reference sequence), CDR1 reads MNHEY and CDR2 reads SMNVEV.